The 31 T cell receptor beta chains presented below share a single source sample, sequenced in a study of tissue T cells after allogeneic stem cell transplantation. The protocol was immunoSEQ multiplex PCR, while the TCRdb copy is restricted to in-frame clones and leaves out a portion. The table includes some 5,200 clones, roughly three quarters detected once. The specimen comprised tissue from the colon, sampled at autopsy. The receptors stem from an older female donor with lung cancer.

Only a few counts were recorded for this clone. The junction and the germline gene differ at one end; a read error may be behind it. V usage is TRBV4-1 and J usage is TRBJ1-5, with TRBD1 as a possible D gene (5 bases). This CDR3 is 16 amino acids long. CDR1 and CDR2 from the germline V gene are MGHRA and YSYEKL. DNA of the CDR3: TGCGCCAGCAGACAAGAGGCGGCGGGGGGCAATCAGCCCCAGCATTTT. It is translated as CASRQEAAGGNQPQHF.

The genes are TRBV7-9 and TRBJ1-2, with D maybe TRBD1 (6 bases). The CDR3 extends over 13 amino acids. The germline CDR1 and CDR2 sequences are SEHNR and FQNEAQ (reference sequence). V lost 5 bases to trimming and J lost 5 bases, with 12 bases between them. CDR3 amino acids: CASSLQQGYGYTF. CDR3 nucleotides: TGTGCCAGCAGCCTCCAACAGGGATATGGCTACACCTTC.

V gene TRBV9 combines with J gene TRBJ1-2, with TRBD1 as a possible D gene (5 bases). This CDR3 is built from 14 residues. Germline V gene lookup returns CDR1 SGDLS and CDR2 YYNGEE. The V end lost 3 bases, the J end lost 0 bases, and 9 bases lay between the germline ends. This CDR3 reads CASSGQSTNYGYTF. CDR3 sequence (DNA): TGTGCCAGCAGCGGACAGAGTACTAACTATGGCTACACCTTC.

The chain links TRBV5-8 to TRBJ2-5; 7 bases are shared with TRBD1. CDR3 length: 14 amino acids. Germline V CDR1 and CDR2: SGHTS, YDEGEE. Germline trimming cut 4 bases from V and 2 bases from J; bases unmatched to any gene: 5. CDR3 DNA: TGTGCCAGCAGCCCTCAGGGACAGCAAGAGACCCAGTACTTC. Its protein is CASSPQGQQETQYF.

The rearrangement uses TRBV6-4 and TRBJ1-6; no reliable D call. Per germline, CDR1 MRHNA and CDR2 SNTAGT. The CDR3 is 15 residues long. V lost 9 bases to trimming and J lost 0 bases, with 12 bases between them. The CDR3 DNA follows: TGTGCCAGTCAAGCGGAGAGCTCCTATAATTCACCCCTCCACTTT. This codes for CASQAESSYNSPLHF.

The chain uses TRBV9 and TRBJ2-2; D call uncertain. The germline CDR1 and CDR2 sequences are SGDLS and YYNGEE. Trimming cost V 4 bases and J 5 bases, with 21 bases left between them. This CDR3 has 17 residues. CDR3 loop: CASSLLSSSRMTGELFF. The DNA for the CDR3 is TGTGCCAGCAGCTTGCTGTCTAGTAGTCGCATGACCGGGGAGCTGTTTTTT. Full variable domain (missing parts from reference TRBV9 and TRBJ2-2): DSGVTQTPKHLITATGQRVTLRCSPRSGDLSVYWYQQSLDQGLQFLIQYYNGEERAKGNILERFSAQQFPDLHSELNLSSLELGDSALYFCASSLLSSSRMTGELFFGEGSRLTVL.

The chain has TRBV5-1 and TRBJ2-7; 9 nucleotides align to TRBD1. CDR1 SGHRS and CDR2 YFSETQ come from the germline V gene. Trimming removed 4 bases from V and 1 base from J; junction bases left unmatched: 6. This CDR3 comprises 15 residues. The CDR3 coding sequence is TGCGCCAGCAGCGGTTTACAGGGGGCTTCCTACGAGCAGTACTTC. It specifies CASSGLQGASYEQYF.

This chain links TRBV29-1 with TRBJ2-5; 7 positions match TRBD2. The CDR3 is 13 amino acids. Germline V gives CDR1 SQVTM, CDR2 ANQGSEA. V gave up 5 bases and J gave up 2 bases; unmatched junction bases: 5. The CDR3 sequence: CSVQRGPQETQYF. The CDR3 bases are TGCAGCGTTCAGCGGGGACCACAAGAGACCCAGTACTTC.

This sequence joins TRBV6-5 and TRBJ1-2; perhaps TRBD1 as D (6 bases). The V end lost 6 bases, the J end lost 5 bases, and 13 bases lay between the germline ends. There are 13 residues in the CDR3. Looked up from germline, CDR1 is MNHEY and CDR2 is SVGAGI. CDR3 sequence (DNA): TGTGCCAGCAGGGGGGGGGCAGGATATGGCTACACCTTC. Protein: CASRGGAGYGYTF.

The gene calls are TRBV9 and TRBJ2-1, with D possibly called TRBD1 or TRBD2 (5 bases each). Germline CDR1 reads SGDLS; CDR2 reads YYNGEE. The CDR3 spans 16 residues. Trimming pared 4 bases from V and 0 bases from J, leaving 14 bases between. CDR3 sequence: CASSPRDRGSYNEQFF. The CDR3 nucleotides are TGTGCCAGCAGCCCCCGGGACCGTGGCTCCTACAATGAGCAGTTCTTC.

This clone has more than one count but fewer than ten. V is TRBV7-9 and J is TRBJ2-2; 10 bases match TRBD1. The germline V gene has CDR1 SEHNR and CDR2 FQNEAQ (reference sequence). The CDR3 contains 15 residues. Unmatched junction bases numbered 6, after V lost 5 bases and J lost 6 bases. Here the CDR3 DNA reads TGTGCCAGCAGCCTAGGGACAGGGGAAGCCGGGGAGCTGTTTTTT. Protein product: CASSLGTGEAGELFF.

J is TRBJ1-3 and V is TRBV11-2, with no clear D. Between the trimmed V and J ends, which lost 0 bases and 3 bases, there was a span of 9 bases. Germline loops: CDR1 SGHAT, CDR2 FQNNGV. This CDR3 has 15 residues. The CDR3 region has the DNA TGTGCCAGCAGCTTAGATCGGCGGCTTGGAAACACCATATATTTT. Translation gives CASSLDRRLGNTIYF.

The chain uses TRBV7-9 and TRBJ1-2, with TRBD1 matching 9 bases. Germline assignment: CDR1 SEHNR and CDR2 FQNEAQ (reference sequence). The CDR3 is made up of 13 amino acids. V was clipped by 7 bases and J by 4 bases; unmatched bases: 4. The CDR3, as DNA: TGTGCCAGCACCCGGGACAGGGTCTATGGCTACACCTTC. This codes for CASTRDRVYGYTF.

The chain is built from TRBV12-5 and TRBJ1-1; D is perhaps TRBD1 (6 bases). Trimming cost V 6 bases and J 8 bases, with 16 bases left between them. CDR3 size: 13 residues. Germline CDR1 is LGHNT and CDR2 is FRNRAP. The chain's CDR3 is CASGQQGVGEAFF. CDR3 DNA sequence: TGTGCTAGTGGCCAACAGGGTGTGGGAGAAGCTTTCTTT.

The chain joins TRBV15 to TRBJ2-2; 10 bases align to TRBD2. From germline, CDR1 is LNHNV and CDR2 YYDKDF (reference sequence). Trimming took 1 base from V and 5 from J; bases not matched to a gene: 1. This CDR3 spans 15 amino acids. CDR3: CATSRVAGGTGELFF. The CDR3 bases are TGTGCCACCAGCAGAGTAGCGGGAGGAACCGGGGAGCTGTTTTTT.

The chain's CDR3 is CASSPATGLAGEETQYF. The CDR3 bases are TGTGCCAGTAGTCCTGCCACCGGACTAGCGGGGGAAGAGACCCAGTACTTC. The J gene is TRBJ2-5, the V gene TRBV19; 13 bases line up with TRBD2. Germline V CDR1 and CDR2: LNHDA, SQIVND (reference sequence). The J segment lost 3 bases and the V segment lost 5 bases, leaving 9 bases of the junction unmatched. The CDR3 consists of 17 residues.

In DNA form, the CDR3 reads TGTGCCAGCAGCTTAGGGACAGGGCTGGAAGAGACCCAGTACTTC. This translates into CASSLGTGLEETQYF. J is TRBJ2-5 and V is TRBV7-7; the match to TRBD1 covers 8 bases. The CDR3 contains 15 residues. Germline CDR1 SSHAT, CDR2 FNYEAQ (reference sequence). The junction had 4 bases not matched to a gene; V was cut back by 1 base and J by 3 bases.

The chain is built from TRBV4-1 and TRBJ1-2, with D maybe TRBD1 (6 bases). V shed 1 base and J shed 5 bases, with 14 bases lying between them. The CDR3 consists of 15 residues. CDR1 and CDR2 from the germline V gene are MGHRA and YSYEKL. Written as DNA, the CDR3 is TGCGCCAGCAGCCAAGTTACAGGGACCAAATATGGCTACACCTTC. Protein product: CASSQVTGTKYGYTF.

V is TRBV4-2 and J is TRBJ2-7; TRBD1 aligns across 7 bases. V was pared by 4 bases and J by 3 bases, with 9 bases of the junction left unmatched. Germline values: CDR1 LGHNA, CDR2 YNFKEQ. This CDR3 has 15 residues. The CDR3 region is CASSPDRVLVYEQYF. The CDR3 DNA follows: TGTGCCAGCAGCCCTGACAGGGTTCTAGTCTACGAGCAGTACTTC.

The V gene is TRBV7-9, the J gene TRBJ2-7, with D uncertain. Germline-derived CDR1 and CDR2 are SEHNR and FQNEAQ (reference sequence). Trimming stripped 5 bases from V and 6 bases from J, with 8 bases between. The CDR3 is 11 residues long. The CDR3 spells CASSAGPEQYF. The CDR3 bases are TGTGCCAGCAGCGCCGGTCCCGAGCAGTACTTC.

In its sample, this clone was seen once. The chain uses TRBV7-9 and TRBJ2-3, with a weak D call TRBD2 (6 bases). Trimming removed 1 base from V and 0 bases from J, with 11 bases in between. Germline CDR1 reads SEHNR; CDR2 reads FQNEAQ (reference sequence). This CDR3 region has 16 residues. CDR3 sequence (DNA): TGTGCCAGCAGCTTAGAGGGCGGGATCAGCACAGATACGCAGTATTTT. This codes for CASSLEGGISTDTQYF.

This chain links TRBV27 with TRBJ2-2; a weak D match, TRBD2 (6 bases). Trimming cost V 4 bases and J 6 bases, with 15 bases left between them. Germline CDR1 and CDR2: MNHEY and SMNVEV (reference sequence). CDR3 size: 15 residues. CDR3 protein: CASSYRSGEAGELFF. In nucleotides, the CDR3 is TGTGCCAGCAGTTATAGATCGGGGGAGGCCGGGGAGCTGTTTTTT.

The genes are TRBV25-1 and TRBJ2-1; D remains unclear. V was clipped by 3 bases and J by 6 bases, with 18 bases between them. The CDR3 runs 16 residues. Germline-derived CDR1 and CDR2 are MGHDK and SYGVNS. CDR3 protein: CASSDPTVASSNEQFF. In DNA form, the CDR3 reads TGTGCCAGCAGTGACCCTACAGTGGCCTCTTCCAATGAGCAGTTCTTC.

The chain employs TRBV24-1 and TRBJ2-7, with D possibly called TRBD1 or TRBD2 (6 bases each). Trimming pared 3 bases from V and 2 bases from J, leaving 10 bases between. This CDR3 spans 14 amino acids. Germline values: CDR1 KGHDR, CDR2 SFDVKD. The CDR3 loop reads CATSDGGPAYEQYF. The CDR3 DNA reads TGTGCCACCAGTGATGGGGGGCCAGCCTACGAGCAGTACTTC.

The chain carries TRBV5-1 and TRBJ2-3; D ambiguous. CDR1 SGHRS and CDR2 YFSETQ come from the germline V gene. The CDR3 is 15 amino acids. V lost 0 bases to trimming and J lost 0 bases, with 8 bases between them. This CDR3 reads CASSLVVRSTDTQYF. DNA of the CDR3: TGCGCCAGCAGCTTGGTAGTTCGGAGCACAGATACGCAGTATTTT. Together with reference TRBV5-1 and TRBJ2-3, the CDR3 gives the full variable domain: KAGVTQTPRYLIKTRGQQVTLSCSPISGHRSVSWYQQTPGQGLQFLFEYFSETQRNKGNFPGRFSGRQFSNSRSEMNVSTLELGDSALYLCASSLVVRSTDTQYFGPGTRLTVL.

CDR3 bases: TGTGCCAGTAGAAAGGGAAACTCCTACAATGAGCAGTTCTTC. Translated, it gives CASRKGNSYNEQFF. The chain recombines TRBV19 with TRBJ2-1; D uncertain. The germline V gene has CDR1 LNHDA and CDR2 SQIVND (reference sequence). The CDR3 spans 14 residues. V lost 6 bases, J lost 0 bases, and 9 bases lay in between. Filled out from reference TRBV19 and TRBJ2-1, the complete variable domain reads DGGITQSPKYLFRKEGQNVTLSCEQNLNHDAMYWYRQDPGQGLRLIYYSQIVNDFQKGDIAEGYSVSREKKESFPLTVTSAQKNPTAFYLCASRKGNSYNEQFFGPGTRLTVL.

Only a few counts were recorded for this clone. The chain uses TRBV2 and TRBJ2-2, with TRBD2 as a possible D gene (5 bases). Germline V gene data show CDR1 as SNHLY and CDR2 as FYNNEI. This CDR3 comprises 13 residues. The V and J ends lost 6 bases and 4 bases respectively, with 9 bases between them. CDR3 loop: CASRKGSTGELFF. The CDR3 DNA reads as TGTGCCAGCAGGAAAGGGAGCACCGGGGAGCTGTTTTTT. The whole variable domain, remainder taken from reference TRBV2 and TRBJ2-2, is EPEVTQTPSHQVTQMGQEVILRCVPISNHLYFYWYRQILGQKVEFLVSFYNNEISEKSEIFDDQFSVERPDGSNFTLKIRSTKLEDSAMYFCASRKGSTGELFFGEGSRLTVL.

In its sample, this clone was seen a few times. V usage is TRBV7-9 and J usage is TRBJ1-6; the D is unclear. This CDR3 region has 14 residues. Deletions cut 1 base from V and 7 bases from J, with 8 bases between. From germline, CDR1 is SEHNR and CDR2 FQNEAQ (reference sequence). This CDR3 reads CASSLDSQNSPLHF. For the CDR3, the DNA is TGTGCCAGCAGCTTAGACAGTCAGAATTCACCCCTCCACTTT.

The chain couples TRBV10-2 to TRBJ1-1, with D tentatively TRBD1 (5 bases). This CDR3 has 15 residues. Trimming left V 8 bases short and J 2 bases short, with 18 bases between. Germline values: CDR1 WSHSY, CDR2 SAAADI. CDR3 protein: CASRKQGRGNTEAFF. As DNA, the CDR3 is TGCGCCAGCCGAAAGCAGGGACGGGGAAACACTGAAGCTTTCTTT.

The rearrangement uses TRBV4-1 and TRBJ1-5; a weak D match, TRBD1 (5 bases). Germline V gene data show CDR1 as MGHRA and CDR2 as YSYEKL. CDR3 length equals 15 residues. V lost 1 base, J lost 5 bases, and 12 bases lay in between. The CDR3 sequence is CASSQGGGTHQPQHF. The DNA for the CDR3 is TGCGCCAGCAGCCAAGGGGGGGGTACCCATCAGCCCCAGCATTTT.

This clone is large. V gene TRBV5-1 combines with J gene TRBJ1-2; D remains ambiguous. This CDR3 comprises 15 residues. The ends were cut back, 4 bases at V and 5 bases at J, with 18 bases in the middle. Germline V gives CDR1 SGHRS, CDR2 YFSETQ. CDR3: CASSPTRHFLYGYTF. The DNA of the CDR3 is TGCGCCAGCAGCCCGACACGACATTTCCTATATGGCTACACCTTC.